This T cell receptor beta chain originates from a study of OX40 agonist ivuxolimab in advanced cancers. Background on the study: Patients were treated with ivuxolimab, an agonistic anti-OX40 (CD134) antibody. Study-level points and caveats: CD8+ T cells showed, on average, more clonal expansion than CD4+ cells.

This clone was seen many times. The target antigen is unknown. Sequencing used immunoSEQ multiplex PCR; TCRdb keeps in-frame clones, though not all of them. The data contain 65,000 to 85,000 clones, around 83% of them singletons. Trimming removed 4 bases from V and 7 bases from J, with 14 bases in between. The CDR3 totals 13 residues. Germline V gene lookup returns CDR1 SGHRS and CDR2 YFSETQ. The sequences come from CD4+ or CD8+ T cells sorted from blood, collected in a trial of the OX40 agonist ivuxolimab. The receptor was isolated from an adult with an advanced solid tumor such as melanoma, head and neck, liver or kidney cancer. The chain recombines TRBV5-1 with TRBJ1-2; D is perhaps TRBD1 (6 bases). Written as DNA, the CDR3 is TGCGCCAGCAGCCACGACAGGAGGCCTGGCTACACCTTC. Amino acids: CASSHDRRPGYTF.